This TCR beta chain appears in the sequencing data of a study of human T cells and chemical hapten exposure. TCRdb re-called the RACE reads with MiXCR, one entry per CDR3 protein. The sample yields about 84,000 distinct CDR3 sequences, 10% to 12% seen once. Time point here: patch test 3, about 24 weeks after DPC sensitization. As for treatment: therapeutic diphenylcyclopropenone sensitization with weekly scalp DPC. As for this clonotype: A much more abundant neighbour one base away suggests this may be a read error.

The CDR3 contains 15 residues. Germline V lookup: CDR1 ENHRY, CDR2 SYGVKD. This clonotype was obtained from a woman between 45 and 60 years old with alopecia areata. Some clones in this sample may be carry-over from other donors' samples. The specimen was whole blood, collected in connection with sensitization to the hapten diphenylcyclopropenone (DPC). The rearrangement uses TRBV10-3 and TRBJ2-7, with D possibly being TRBD1 (6 bases). The DNA for the CDR3 is TGTGCCATCAGAGAGTCCCGGGACACAGCCTACGAGCAGTACTTC. It specifies CAIRESRDTAYEQYF.